This passage covers 6 T cell receptor beta chains from one sample sequenced in a study of cytomegalovirus exposure and HLA in healthy donors. The PCR made use of 60 Vbeta and 13 Jbeta primers. Sequencing used immunoSEQ multiplex PCR; TCRdb keeps in-frame clones, though not all of them. With 130,000 or so clones in the sample, the ten largest clones hold approximately 1.6%. The sequenced material came from PBMCs. The receptors shown here come from a man between 18 and 35 years old in good health and CMV-seronegative.

The chain carries TRBV21-1 and TRBJ1-6. TRBV21-1 is a pseudogene segment. There are 14 residues in the CDR3. The CDR3 loop reads CASSKEICGSPLHF. The CDR3 nucleotides read TGTGCCAGCAGCAAAGAAATTTGCGGTTCACCCCTCCACTTT.

The chain employs TRBV27 and TRBJ2-7; TRBD2 might be the D (5 bases). Trimming took off 5 bases at V and 3 bases at J, with 17 bases between the two ends. The CDR3 totals 15 residues. CDR1 and CDR2 (germline): MNHEY, SMNVEV (reference sequence). In DNA, the CDR3 is TGTGCCAGCAGTCCCGCTCGGAGGAGCTACTACGAGCAGTACTTC. It encodes CASSPARRSYYEQYF.

The chain has TRBV6-1 and TRBJ1-5, with no clear D. The germline V gene has CDR1 MNHNS and CDR2 SASEGT. The CDR3 runs 12 residues. Trimming removed 6 bases at V and 4 bases at J, with 7 bases between. In nucleotides, the CDR3 is TGTGCCAGCAGGACTCAGAATCAGCCCCAGCATTTT. Its protein product is CASRTQNQPQHF.

The chain joins TRBV2 to TRBJ1-2, with 8 nucleotides matching TRBD1. The germline gives CDR1 SNHLY, CDR2 FYNNEI. The CDR3 length is 15 residues. V was clipped by 6 bases and J by 6 bases; unmatched bases: 12. The CDR3, as DNA: TGTGCCAGCAGGTTAGGGACAGGCGATAAGGATGGCTACACCTTC. This gives the protein CASRLGTGDKDGYTF.

This rearrangement joins TRBV7-2 to TRBJ2-5; 12 positions match TRBD2. V was pared by 5 bases and J by 5 bases, with 9 bases of the junction left unmatched. CDR1 is SGHTA, CDR2 FQGNSA, per germline. This CDR3 has 16 residues. This CDR3 is CASSRRLAGDRETQYF. The CDR3 DNA reads TGTGCCAGCAGCCGACGACTAGCGGGAGATCGGGAGACCCAGTACTTC.

The gene calls are TRBV4-3 and TRBJ2-5; D not resolved. The V gene's germline CDR1 is LGHNA and CDR2 YSLEER. The CDR3 contains 13 residues. V lost 2 bases, J lost 3 bases, and 7 bases lay in between. In DNA form, the CDR3 reads TGCGCCAGCAGCCAACGATCAGAAGAGACCCAGTACTTC. Translation gives CASSQRSEETQYF.